This entry is about one TCR beta chain. Clones were sequenced by immunoSEQ multiplex PCR, and TCRdb holds only the in-frame ones, with some missing. The data hold fewer than 95,000 clones, with roughly nine tenths observed a single time. The entry originates in a study of control samples from healthy donors and cancer patients. Germline loops: CDR1 SGHDT, CDR2 YYEEEE. V shed 7 bases and J shed 4 bases, with 15 bases lying between them. CDR3 length equals 14 residues. The rearrangement uses TRBV5-6 and TRBJ1-5; possibly TRBD1 for D (6 bases). This TCR was sampled from a man aged 25 to 40 in good health. The sequenced sample consisted of blood. CDR3 coding DNA: TGTGCCAGCTCTACGGACAGAGTAAATCAGCCCCAGCATTTT. It codes for CASSTDRVNQPQHF.